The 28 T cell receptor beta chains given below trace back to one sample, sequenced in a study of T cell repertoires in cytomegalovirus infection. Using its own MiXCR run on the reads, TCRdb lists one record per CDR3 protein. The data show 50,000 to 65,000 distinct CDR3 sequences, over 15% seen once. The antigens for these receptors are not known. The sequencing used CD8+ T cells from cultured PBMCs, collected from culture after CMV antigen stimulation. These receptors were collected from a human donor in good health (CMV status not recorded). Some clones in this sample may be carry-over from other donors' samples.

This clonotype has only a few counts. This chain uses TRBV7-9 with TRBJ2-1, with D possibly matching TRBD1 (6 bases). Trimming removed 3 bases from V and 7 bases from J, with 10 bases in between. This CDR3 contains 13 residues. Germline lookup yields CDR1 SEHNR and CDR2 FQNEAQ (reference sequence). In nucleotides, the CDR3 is TGTGCCAGCAGCTTTAAAGGGACAAATGAGCAGTTCTTC. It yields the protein CASSFKGTNEQFF.

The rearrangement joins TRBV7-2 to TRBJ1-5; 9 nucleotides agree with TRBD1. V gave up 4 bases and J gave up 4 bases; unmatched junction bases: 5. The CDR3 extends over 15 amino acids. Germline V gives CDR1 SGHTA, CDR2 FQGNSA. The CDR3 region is CASSSGTGTNQPQHF. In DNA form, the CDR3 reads TGTGCCAGCAGCTCCGGGACAGGGACTAATCAGCCCCAGCATTTT. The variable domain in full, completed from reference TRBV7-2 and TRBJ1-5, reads GAGVSQSPSNKVTEKGKDVELRCDPISGHTALYWYRQSLGQGLEFLIYFQGNSAPDKSGLPSDRFSAERTGGSVSTLTIQRTQQEDSAVYLCASSSGTGTNQPQHFGDGTRLSIL.

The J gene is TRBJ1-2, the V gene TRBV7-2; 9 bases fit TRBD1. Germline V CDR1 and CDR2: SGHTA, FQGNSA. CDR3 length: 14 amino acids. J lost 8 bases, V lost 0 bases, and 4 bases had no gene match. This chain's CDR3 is CASSLAWDREGYTF. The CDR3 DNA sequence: TGTGCCAGCAGCTTAGCATGGGACAGGGAGGGCTACACCTTC.

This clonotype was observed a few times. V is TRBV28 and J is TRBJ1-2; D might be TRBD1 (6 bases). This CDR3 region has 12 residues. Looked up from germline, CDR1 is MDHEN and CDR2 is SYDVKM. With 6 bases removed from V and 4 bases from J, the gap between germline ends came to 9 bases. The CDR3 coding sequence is TGTGCCAGCAGGGACAGTTCCTATGGCTACACCTTC. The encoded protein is CASRDSSYGYTF.

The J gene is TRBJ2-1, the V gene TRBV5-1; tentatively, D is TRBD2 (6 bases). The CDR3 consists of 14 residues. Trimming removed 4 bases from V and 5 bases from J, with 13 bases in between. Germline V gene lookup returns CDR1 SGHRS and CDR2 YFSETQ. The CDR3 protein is CASSRLGGDNEQFF. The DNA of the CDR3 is TGCGCCAGCAGCCGGCTGGGGGGAGACAATGAGCAGTTCTTC.

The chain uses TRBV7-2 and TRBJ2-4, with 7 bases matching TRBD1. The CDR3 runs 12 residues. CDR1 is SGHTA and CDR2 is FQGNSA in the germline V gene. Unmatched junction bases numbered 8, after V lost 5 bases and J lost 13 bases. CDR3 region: CASSPDGTEQYF. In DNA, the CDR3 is TGTGCCAGCAGCCCCGACGGGACAGAACAGTACTTC.

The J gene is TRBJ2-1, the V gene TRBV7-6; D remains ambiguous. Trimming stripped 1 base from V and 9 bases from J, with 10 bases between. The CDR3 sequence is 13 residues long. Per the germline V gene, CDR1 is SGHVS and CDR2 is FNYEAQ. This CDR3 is CASSLELDTEQFF. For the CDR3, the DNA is TGTGCCAGCAGCTTAGAGTTGGATACTGAGCAGTTCTTC.

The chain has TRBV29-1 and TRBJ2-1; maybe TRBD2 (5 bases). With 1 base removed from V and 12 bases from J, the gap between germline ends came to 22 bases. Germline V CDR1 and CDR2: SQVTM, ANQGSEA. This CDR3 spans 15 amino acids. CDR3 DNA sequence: TGCAGCGTTGAAGGATGGACTCCCAAGAGCCTCACGCAGTTCTTC. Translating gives CSVEGWTPKSLTQFF.

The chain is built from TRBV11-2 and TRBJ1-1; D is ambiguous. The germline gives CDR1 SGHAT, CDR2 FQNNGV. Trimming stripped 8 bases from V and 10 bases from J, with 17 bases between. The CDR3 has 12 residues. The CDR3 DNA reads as TGTGCCAGCCGCGGACCAAACGGCGGAGCTTTCTTT. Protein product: CASRGPNGGAFF.

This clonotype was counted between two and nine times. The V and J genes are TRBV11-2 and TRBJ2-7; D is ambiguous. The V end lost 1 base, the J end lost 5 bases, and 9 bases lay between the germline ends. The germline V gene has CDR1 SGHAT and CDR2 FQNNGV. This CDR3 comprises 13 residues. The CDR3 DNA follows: TGTGCCAGCAGCTTAGCCAGGCCACACGAGCAGTACTTC. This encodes CASSLARPHEQYF.

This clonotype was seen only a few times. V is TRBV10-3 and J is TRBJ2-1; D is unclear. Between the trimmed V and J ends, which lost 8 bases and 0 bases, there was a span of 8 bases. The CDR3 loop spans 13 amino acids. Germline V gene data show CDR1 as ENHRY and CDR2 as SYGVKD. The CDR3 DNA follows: TGTGCCATCGCAGGAAGCTCCTACAATGAGCAGTTCTTC. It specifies CAIAGSSYNEQFF.

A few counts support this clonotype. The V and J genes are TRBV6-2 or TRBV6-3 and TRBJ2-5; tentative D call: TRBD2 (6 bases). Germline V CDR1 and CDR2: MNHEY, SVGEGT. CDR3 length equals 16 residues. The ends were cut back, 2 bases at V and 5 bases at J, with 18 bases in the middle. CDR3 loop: CASSYRDSLWSETQYF. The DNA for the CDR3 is TGTGCCAGCAGTTACCGGGACTCCCTCTGGAGTGAGACCCAGTACTTC.

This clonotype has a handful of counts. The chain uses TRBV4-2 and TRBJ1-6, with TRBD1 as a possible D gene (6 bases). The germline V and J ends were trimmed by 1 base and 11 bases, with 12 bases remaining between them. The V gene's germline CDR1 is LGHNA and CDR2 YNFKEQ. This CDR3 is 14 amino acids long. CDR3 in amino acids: CASSQGGQSTPLHF. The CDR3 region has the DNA TGTGCCAGCAGCCAAGGTGGACAGAGTACACCCCTCCACTTT.

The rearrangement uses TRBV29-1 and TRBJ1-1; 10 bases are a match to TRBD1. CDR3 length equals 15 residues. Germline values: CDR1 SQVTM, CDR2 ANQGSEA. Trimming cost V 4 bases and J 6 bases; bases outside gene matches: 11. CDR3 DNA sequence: TGCAGCGTTGGCGGACAGGGGGTCCTGAAGGCTGAAGCTTTCTTT. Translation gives CSVGGQGVLKAEAFF.

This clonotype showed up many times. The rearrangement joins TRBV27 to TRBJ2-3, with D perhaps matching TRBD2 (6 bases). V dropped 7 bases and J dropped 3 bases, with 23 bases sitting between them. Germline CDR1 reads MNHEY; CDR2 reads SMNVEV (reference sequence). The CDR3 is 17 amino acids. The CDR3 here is CASTLNLLAALTDTQYF. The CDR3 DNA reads TGTGCCAGCACCCTAAACCTCTTAGCGGCACTTACAGATACGCAGTATTTT.

CDR3 nucleotides: TGTGCCAGCAGGGGACAAGCCTACGAGCAGTACTTC. Translating gives CASRGQAYEQYF. The chain has TRBV27 and TRBJ2-7, with a possible D match to TRBD1 (6 bases). V lost 6 bases and J 2 bases, leaving 8 bases between the germline ends. CDR3 size: 12 residues. Germline V gene data show CDR1 as MNHEY and CDR2 as SMNVEV (reference sequence).

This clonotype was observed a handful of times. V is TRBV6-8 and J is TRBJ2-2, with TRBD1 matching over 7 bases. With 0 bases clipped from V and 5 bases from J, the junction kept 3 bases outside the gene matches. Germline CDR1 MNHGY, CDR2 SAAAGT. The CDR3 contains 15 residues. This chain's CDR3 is CASSYSLQGTGELFF. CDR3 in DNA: TGTGCCAGCAGTTACTCTTTACAGGGGACCGGGGAGCTGTTTTTT.

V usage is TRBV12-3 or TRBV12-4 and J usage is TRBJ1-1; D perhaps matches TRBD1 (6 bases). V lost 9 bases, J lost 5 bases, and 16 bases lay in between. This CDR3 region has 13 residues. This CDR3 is CASSGQGRTEAFF. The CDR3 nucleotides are TGTGCCAGTTCTGGGCAGGGGAGGACTGAAGCTTTCTTT.

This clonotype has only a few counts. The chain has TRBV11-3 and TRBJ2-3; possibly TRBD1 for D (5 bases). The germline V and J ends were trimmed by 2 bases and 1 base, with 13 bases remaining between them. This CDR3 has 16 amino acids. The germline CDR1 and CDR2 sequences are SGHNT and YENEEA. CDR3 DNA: TGTGCCAGCAGCTTATATACTGGCAGGGGCACAGATACGCAGTATTTT. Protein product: CASSLYTGRGTDTQYF.

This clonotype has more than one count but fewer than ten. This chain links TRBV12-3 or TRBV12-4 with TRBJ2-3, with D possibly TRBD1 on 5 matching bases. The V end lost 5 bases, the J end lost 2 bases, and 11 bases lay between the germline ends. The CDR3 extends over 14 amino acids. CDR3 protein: CASSRGATTDTQYF. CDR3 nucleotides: TGTGCCAGCAGTAGGGGCGCGACCACAGATACGCAGTATTTT.

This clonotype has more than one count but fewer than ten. CDR3 nucleotide sequence: TGTGCCAGCAGTCCGGGGGACAGGGGGCGTCAGCCCCAGCATTTT. Protein: CASSPGDRGRQPQHF. The J gene is TRBJ1-5, the V gene TRBV28; 12 nucleotides align to TRBD1. The CDR3 is made up of 15 amino acids. Per the germline V gene, CDR1 is MDHEN and CDR2 is SYDVKM. V shed 5 bases and J 6 bases; nucleotides not matched to a gene: 5.

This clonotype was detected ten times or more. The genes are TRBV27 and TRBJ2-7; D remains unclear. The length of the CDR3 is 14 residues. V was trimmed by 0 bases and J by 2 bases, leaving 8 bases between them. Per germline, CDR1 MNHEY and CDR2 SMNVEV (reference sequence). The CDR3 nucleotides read TGTGCCAGCAGTTTATCGATAGGGCCCTACGAGCAGTACTTC. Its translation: CASSLSIGPYEQYF.

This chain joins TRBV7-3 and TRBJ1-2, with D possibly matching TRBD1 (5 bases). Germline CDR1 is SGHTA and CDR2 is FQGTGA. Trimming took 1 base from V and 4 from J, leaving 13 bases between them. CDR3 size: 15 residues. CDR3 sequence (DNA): TGTGCCAGCAGCTTAAACCTCGACAGCAGCTATGGCTACACCTTC. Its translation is CASSLNLDSSYGYTF. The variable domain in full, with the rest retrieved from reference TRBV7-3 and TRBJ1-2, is GAGVSQTPSNKVTEKGKYVELRCDPISGHTALYWYRQSLGQGPEFLIYFQGTGAADDSGLPNDRFFAVRPEGSVSTLKIQRTERGDSAVYLCASSLNLDSSYGYTFGSGTRLTVV.

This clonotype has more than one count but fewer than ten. The CDR3 coding sequence is TGTGCCAGCAGCCCACAAATGGAGGGGTTTACCTACAATGAGCAGTTCTTC. This codes for CASSPQMEGFTYNEQFF. The gene calls are TRBV7-2 and TRBJ2-1, with D possibly being TRBD2 (6 bases). Germline CDR1 is SGHTA and CDR2 is FQGNSA. V gave up 5 bases and J gave up 2 bases, with 19 bases separating them. CDR3 length: 17 residues.

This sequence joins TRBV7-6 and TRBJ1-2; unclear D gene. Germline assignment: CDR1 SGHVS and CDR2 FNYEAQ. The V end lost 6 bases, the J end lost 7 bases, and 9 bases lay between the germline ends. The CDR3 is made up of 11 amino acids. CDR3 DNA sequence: TGTGCCAGCAGTTCGGTGGTTGGCTACACCTTC. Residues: CASSSVVGYTF.

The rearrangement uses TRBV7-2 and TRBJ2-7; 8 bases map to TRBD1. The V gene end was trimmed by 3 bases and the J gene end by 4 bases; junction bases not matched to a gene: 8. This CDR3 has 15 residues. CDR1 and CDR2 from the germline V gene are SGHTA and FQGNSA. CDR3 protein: CASSLGPQGGYEQYF. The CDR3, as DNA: TGTGCCAGCAGCTTGGGGCCACAGGGGGGTTACGAGCAGTACTTC.

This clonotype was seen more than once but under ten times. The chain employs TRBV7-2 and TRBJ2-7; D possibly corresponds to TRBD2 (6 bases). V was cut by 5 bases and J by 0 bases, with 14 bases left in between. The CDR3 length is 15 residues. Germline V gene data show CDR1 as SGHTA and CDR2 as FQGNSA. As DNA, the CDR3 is TGTGCCAGCAGCCCGGCGGGACGGAGCTCCTACGAGCAGTACTTC. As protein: CASSPAGRSSYEQYF.

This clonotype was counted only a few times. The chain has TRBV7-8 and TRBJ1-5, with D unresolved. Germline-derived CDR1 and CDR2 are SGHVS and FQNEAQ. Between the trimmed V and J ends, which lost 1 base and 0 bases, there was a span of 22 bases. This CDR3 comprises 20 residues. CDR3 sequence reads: CASSLGIGQVRVYSNQPQHF. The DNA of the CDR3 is TGTGCCAGCAGCTTAGGTATTGGTCAGGTCCGTGTTTATAGCAATCAGCCCCAGCATTTT. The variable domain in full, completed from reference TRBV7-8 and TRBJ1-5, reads GAGVSQSPRYKVAKRGQDVALRCDPISGHVSLFWYQQALGQGPEFLTYFQNEAQLDKSGLPSDRFFAERPEGSVSTLKIQRTQQEDSAVYLCASSLGIGQVRVYSNQPQHFGDGTRLSIL.